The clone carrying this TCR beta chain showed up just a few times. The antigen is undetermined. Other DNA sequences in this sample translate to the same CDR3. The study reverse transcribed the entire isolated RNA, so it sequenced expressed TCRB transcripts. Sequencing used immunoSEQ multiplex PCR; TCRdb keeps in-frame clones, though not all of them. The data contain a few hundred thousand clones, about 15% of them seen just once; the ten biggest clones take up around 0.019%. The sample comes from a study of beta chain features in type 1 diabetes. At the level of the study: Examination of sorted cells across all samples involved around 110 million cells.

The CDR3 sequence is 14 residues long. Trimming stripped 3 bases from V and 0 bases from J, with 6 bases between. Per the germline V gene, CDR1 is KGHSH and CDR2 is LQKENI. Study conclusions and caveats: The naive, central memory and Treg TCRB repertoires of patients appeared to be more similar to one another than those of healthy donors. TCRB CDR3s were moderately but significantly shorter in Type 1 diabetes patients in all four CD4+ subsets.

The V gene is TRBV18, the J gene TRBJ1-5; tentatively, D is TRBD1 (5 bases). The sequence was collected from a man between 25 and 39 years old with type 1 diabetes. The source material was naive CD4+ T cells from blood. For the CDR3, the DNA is TGTGCCAGCTCACCGGGGGGTAGCAATCAGCCCCAGCATTTT. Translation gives CASSPGGSNQPQHF.